Here is one T cell receptor beta chain with its context. Sequencing used immunoSEQ multiplex PCR; TCRdb keeps in-frame clones, though not all of them. Of about 60,000 clones listed, 88% were seen once; the top ten hold about 5%. The sample originates from a study of blood T cell repertoires in COVID-19. Germline assignment: CDR1 MNHNS and CDR2 SASEGT. V lost 2 bases to trimming and J lost 5 bases, with 13 bases between them. The CDR3 spans 15 residues. The sequencing sample was made of peripheral blood. This clonotype was sampled from a human donor in a cohort sampled during active COVID-19. The chain couples TRBV6-1 to TRBJ2-1, with a possible D match to TRBD2 (5 bases). CDR3 in DNA: TGTGCCAGCAGTGAAATCGCGGGCGTTAACAATGAGCAGTTCTTC. Translated, it gives CASSEIAGVNNEQFF.